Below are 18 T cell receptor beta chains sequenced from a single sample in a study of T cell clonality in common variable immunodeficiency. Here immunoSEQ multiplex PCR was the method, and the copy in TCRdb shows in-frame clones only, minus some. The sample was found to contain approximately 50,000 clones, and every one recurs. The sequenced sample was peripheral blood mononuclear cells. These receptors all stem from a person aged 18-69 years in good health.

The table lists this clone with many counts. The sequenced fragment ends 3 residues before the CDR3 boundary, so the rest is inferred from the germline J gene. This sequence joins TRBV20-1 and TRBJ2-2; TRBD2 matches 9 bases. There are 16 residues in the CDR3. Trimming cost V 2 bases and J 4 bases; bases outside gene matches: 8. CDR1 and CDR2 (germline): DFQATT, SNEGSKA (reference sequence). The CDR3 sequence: CSARSGAGGGTGELFF. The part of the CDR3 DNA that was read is TGCAGTGCTAGATCTGGGGCGGGGGGGGGCACCGGGGAG.

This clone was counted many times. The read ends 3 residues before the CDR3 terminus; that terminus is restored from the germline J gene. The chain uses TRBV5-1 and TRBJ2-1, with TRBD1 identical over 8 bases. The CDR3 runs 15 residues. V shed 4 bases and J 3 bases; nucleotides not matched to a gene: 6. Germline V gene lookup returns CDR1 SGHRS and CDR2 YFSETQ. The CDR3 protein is CASSLSGQDYNEQFF. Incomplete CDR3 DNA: TGCGCCAGCAGCCTTTCGGGACAGGACTACAATGAG.

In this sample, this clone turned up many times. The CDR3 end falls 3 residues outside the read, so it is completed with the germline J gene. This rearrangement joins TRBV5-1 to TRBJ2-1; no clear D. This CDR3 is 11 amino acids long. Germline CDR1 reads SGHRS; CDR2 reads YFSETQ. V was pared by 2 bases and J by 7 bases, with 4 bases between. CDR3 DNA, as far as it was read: TGCGCCAGCAGCTTAGGTAATGAG. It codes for CASSLGNE. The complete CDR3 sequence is CASSLGNEQFF.

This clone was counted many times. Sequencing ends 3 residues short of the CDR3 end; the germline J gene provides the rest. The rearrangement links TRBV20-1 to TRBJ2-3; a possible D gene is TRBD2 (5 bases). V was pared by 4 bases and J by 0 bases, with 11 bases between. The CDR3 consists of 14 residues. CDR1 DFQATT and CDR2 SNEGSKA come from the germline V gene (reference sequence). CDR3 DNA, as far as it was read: TGCAGTGCTATAGGGCGGGTTAGCACAGATACG. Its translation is CSAIGRVSTDT. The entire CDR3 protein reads CSAIGRVSTDTQYF.

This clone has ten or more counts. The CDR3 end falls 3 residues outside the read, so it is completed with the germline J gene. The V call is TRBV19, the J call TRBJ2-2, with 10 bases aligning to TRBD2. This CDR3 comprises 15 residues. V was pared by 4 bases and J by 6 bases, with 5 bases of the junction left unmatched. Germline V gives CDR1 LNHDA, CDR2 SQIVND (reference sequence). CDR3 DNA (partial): TGTGCCAGTAGTAGACCGACTAGCGGGCCCGGGGAG. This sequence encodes CASSRPTSGPGE. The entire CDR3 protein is CASSRPTSGPGELFF.

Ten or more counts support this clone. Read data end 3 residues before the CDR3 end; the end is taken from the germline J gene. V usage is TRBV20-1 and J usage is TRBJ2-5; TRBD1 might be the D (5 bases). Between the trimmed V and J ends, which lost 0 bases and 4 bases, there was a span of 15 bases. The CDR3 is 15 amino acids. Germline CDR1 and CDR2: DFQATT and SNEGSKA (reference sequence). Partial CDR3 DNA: TGCAGTGCTAGAGATGGATATGGCAGGGTAGAGACC. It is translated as CSARDGYGRVET. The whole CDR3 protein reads CSARDGYGRVETQYF.

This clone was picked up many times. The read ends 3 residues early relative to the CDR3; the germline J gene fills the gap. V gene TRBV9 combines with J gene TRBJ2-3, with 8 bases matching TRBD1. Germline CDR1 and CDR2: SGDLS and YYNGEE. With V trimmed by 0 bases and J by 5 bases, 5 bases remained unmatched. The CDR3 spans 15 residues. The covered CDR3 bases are TGTGCCAGCAGCGTAGGCGGACAGGGAGGAGATACG. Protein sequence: CASSVGGQGGDT. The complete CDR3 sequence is CASSVGGQGGDTQYF. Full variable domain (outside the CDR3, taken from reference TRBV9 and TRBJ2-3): DSGVTQTPKHLITATGQRVTLRCSPRSGDLSVYWYQQSLDQGLQFLIQYYNGEERAKGNILERFSAQQFPDLHSELNLSSLELGDSALYFCASSVGGQGGDTQYFGPGTRLTVL.

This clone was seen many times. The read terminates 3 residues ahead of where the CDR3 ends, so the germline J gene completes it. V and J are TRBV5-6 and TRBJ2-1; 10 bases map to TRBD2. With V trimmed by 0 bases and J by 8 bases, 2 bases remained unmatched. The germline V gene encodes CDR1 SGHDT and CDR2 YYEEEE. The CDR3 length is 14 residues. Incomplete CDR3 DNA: TGTGCCAGCAGCTTGGAGCTAGCGGGGGATGAG. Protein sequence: CASSLELAGDE. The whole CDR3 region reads CASSLELAGDEQFF.

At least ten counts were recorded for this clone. The CDR3 protein is CASSVTGLNYGYTF. The sequenced CDR3 bases are TGTGCCAGCAGCGTTACAGGGCTCAACTATGGC. V is TRBV5-6 and J is TRBJ1-2, with a possible D match to TRBD1 (6 bases). The read ends 3 residues early relative to the CDR3; the germline J gene fills the gap. Trimming cost V 4 bases and J 2 bases, with 12 bases left between them. The CDR3 contains 14 residues. The V gene's germline CDR1 is SGHDT and CDR2 YYEEEE.

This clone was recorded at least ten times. The CDR3 here is CASRRRGGTDTQYF. Partial CDR3 DNA: TGTGCCAGCAGAAGACGCGGTGGCACAGATACG. The chain recombines TRBV27 with TRBJ2-3; the D is unclear. The read ends 3 residues early relative to the CDR3; the germline J gene fills the gap. Trimming pared 6 bases from V and 1 base from J, leaving 11 bases between. The CDR3 loop spans 14 amino acids. The V gene's germline CDR1 is MNHEY and CDR2 SMNVEV (reference sequence).

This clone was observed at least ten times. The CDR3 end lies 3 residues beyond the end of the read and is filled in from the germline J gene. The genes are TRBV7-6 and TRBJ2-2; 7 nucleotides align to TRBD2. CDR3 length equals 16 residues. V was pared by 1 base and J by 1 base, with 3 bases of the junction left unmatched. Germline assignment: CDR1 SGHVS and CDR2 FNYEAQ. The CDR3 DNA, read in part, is TGTGCCAGCAGCTTAGGCGGGAGCGGGAACACCGGGGAG. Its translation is CASSLGGSGNTGE. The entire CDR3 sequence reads CASSLGGSGNTGELFF.

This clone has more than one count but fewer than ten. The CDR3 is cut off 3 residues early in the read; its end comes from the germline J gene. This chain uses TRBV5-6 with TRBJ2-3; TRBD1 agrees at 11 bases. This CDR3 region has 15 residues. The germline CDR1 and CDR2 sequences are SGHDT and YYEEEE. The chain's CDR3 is CASSLRTGGQETQYF. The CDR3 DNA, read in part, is TGTGCCAGCAGCTTAAGGACAGGGGGCCAAGAGACG.

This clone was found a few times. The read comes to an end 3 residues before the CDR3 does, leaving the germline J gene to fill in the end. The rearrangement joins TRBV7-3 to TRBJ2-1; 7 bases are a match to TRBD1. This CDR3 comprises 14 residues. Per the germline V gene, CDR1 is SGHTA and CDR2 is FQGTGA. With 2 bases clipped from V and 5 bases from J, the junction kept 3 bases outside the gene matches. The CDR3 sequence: CASSLRQGHNEQFF. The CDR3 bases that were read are TGTGCCAGCAGCTTACGACAGGGACACAATGAG.

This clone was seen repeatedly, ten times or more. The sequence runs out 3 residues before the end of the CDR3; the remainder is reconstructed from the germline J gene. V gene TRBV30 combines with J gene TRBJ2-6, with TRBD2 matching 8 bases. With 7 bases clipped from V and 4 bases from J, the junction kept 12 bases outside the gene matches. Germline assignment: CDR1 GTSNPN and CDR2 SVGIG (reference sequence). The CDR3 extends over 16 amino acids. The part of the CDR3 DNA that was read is TGTGCCTTGTCCGCGGGAGGCCGGGGAGGGGCCAACGTC. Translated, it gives CALSAGGRGGANV. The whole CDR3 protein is CALSAGGRGGANVLTF.

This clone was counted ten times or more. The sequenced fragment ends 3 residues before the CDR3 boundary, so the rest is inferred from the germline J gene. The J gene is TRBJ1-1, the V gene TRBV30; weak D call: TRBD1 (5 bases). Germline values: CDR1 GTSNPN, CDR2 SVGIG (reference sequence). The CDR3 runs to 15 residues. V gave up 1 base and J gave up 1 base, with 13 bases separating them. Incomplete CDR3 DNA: TGTGCCTGGAGTGGGCGGGGCGCGGCGAACACTGAA. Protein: CAWSGRGAANTE. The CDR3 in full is CAWSGRGAANTEAFF.

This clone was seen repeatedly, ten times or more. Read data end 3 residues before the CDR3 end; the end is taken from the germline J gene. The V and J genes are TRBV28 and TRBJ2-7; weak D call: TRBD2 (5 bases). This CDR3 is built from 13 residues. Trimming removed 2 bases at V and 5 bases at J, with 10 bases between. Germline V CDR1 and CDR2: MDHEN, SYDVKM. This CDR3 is CASSLSGPNEQYF. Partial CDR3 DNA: TGTGCCAGCAGTTTAAGCGGACCAAACGAG.

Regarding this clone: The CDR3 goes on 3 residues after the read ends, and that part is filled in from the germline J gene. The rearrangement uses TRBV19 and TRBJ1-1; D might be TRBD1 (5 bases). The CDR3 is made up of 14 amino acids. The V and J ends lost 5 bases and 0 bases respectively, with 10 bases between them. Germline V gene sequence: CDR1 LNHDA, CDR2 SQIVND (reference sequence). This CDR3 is CASSRQTLNTEAFF. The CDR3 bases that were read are TGTGCCAGTAGTCGACAGACTCTGAACACTGAA.

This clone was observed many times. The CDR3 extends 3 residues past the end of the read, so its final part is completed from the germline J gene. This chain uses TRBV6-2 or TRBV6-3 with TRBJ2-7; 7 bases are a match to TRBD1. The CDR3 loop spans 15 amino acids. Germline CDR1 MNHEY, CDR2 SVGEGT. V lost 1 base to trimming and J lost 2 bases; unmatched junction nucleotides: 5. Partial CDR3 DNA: TGTGCCAGCAGTTACTTTACAGGGGCCCCCTACGAG. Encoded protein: CASSYFTGAPYE. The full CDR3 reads CASSYFTGAPYEQYF.